This record looks at one T cell receptor (beta chain) sequence and its context. The sample is drawn from a study of blood T cell repertoires in COVID-19. Measured with immunoSEQ multiplex PCR; TCRdb has only the in-frame clones, and not every one. The sample consists of some 110,000 clones, over 75% of them appearing once. The germline CDR1 and CDR2 sequences are SGDLS and YYNGEE. This CDR3 contains 16 residues. The V segment lost 4 bases and the J segment 6 bases; nucleotides outside the gene matches: 14. This chain links TRBV9 with TRBJ2-3; 7 nucleotides line up with TRBD1. The origin of this receptor is a man aged 45 to 65 with acute or convalescent COVID-19. Material: peripheral blood. CDR3 coding DNA: TGTGCCAGCAGCTCGACTCCGGGACAGAGGCGGGATACGCAGTATTTT. Its translation: CASSSTPGQRRDTQYF.